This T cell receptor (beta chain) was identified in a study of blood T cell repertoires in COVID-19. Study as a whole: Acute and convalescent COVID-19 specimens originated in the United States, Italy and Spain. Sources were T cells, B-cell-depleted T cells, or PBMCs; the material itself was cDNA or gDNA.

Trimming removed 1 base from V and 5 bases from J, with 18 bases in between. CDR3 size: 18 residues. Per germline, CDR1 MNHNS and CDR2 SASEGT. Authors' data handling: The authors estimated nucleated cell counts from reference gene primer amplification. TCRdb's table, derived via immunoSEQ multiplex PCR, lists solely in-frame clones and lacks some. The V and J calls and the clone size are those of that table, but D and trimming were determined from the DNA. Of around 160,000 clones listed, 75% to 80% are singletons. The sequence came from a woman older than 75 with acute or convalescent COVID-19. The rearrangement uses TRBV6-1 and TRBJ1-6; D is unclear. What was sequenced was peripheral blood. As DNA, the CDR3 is TGTGCCAGCAGTGAAGAATCGTTGTGGGCTCAAAATAATTCACCCCTCCACTTT. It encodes CASSEESLWAQNNSPLHF.